What follows is one T cell receptor beta chain and its context. The entry originates in a study of blood T cell repertoires in COVID-19. Trimming pared 1 base from V and 0 bases from J, leaving 7 bases between. Looked up from germline, CDR1 is LNHNV and CDR2 is YYDKDF (reference sequence). The CDR3 is made up of 16 amino acids. Sequenced by immunoSEQ multiplex PCR; TCRdb stores in-frame clones only, minus some. This table holds approximately 210,000 clones, 70% to 85% found once. Sequences were obtained from peripheral blood. The TCR was taken from a woman at least 80 years old with COVID-19, enrolled during active disease. The V and J genes are TRBV15 and TRBJ2-6; D gene ambiguous. The CDR3: CATSRGPDSGANVLTF. The CDR3 coding sequence is TGTGCCACCAGCAGAGGGCCTGACTCTGGGGCCAACGTCCTGACTTTC. The variable domain in full, with the rest retrieved from reference TRBV15 and TRBJ2-6, is DAMVIQNPRYQVTQFGKPVTLSCSQTLNHNVMYWYQQKSSQAPKLLFHYYDKDFNNEADTPDNFQSRRPNTSFCFLDIRSPGLGDTAMYLCATSRGPDSGANVLTFGAGSRLTVL.